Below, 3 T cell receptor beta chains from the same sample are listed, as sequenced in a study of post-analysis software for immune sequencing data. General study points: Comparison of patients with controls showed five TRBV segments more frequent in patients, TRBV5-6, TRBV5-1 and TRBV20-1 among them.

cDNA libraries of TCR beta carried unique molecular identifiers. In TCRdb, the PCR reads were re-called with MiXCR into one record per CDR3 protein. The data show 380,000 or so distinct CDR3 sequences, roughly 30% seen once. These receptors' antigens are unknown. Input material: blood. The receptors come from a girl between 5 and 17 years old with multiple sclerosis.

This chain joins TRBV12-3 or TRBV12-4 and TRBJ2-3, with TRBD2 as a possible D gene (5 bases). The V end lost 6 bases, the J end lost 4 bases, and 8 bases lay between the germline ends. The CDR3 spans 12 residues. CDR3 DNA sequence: TGTGCCAGCAGCGTCGGGGCAGATACGCAGTATTTT. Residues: CASSVGADTQYF.

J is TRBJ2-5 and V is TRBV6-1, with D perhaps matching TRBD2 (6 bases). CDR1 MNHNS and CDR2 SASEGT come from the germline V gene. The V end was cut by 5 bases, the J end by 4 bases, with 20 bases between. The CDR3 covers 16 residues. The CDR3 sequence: CASSISSGQGGETQYF. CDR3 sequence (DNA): TGTGCCAGCAGTATTAGCAGCGGGCAGGGAGGAGAGACCCAGTACTTC.

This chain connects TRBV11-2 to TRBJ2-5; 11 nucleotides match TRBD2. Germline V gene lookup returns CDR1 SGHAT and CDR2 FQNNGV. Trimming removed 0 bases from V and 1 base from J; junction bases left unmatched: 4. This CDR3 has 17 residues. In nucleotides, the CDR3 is TGTGCCAGCAGCTTAGAGGCTAGCGGGGGGATCCAAGAGACCCAGTACTTC. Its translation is CASSLEASGGIQETQYF. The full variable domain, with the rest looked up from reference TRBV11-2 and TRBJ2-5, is EAGVAQSPRYKIIEKRQSVAFWCNPISGHATLYWYQQILGQGPKLLIQFQNNGVVDDSQLPKDRFSAERLKGVDSTLKIQPAKLEDSAVYLCASSLEASGGIQETQYFGPGTRLLVL.